The 25 T cell receptor beta chains below all came from one sample that was sequenced in a study of T cell repertoires in cytomegalovirus infection. These receptors are not linked to any known antigen. TCRdb itself ran the reads through MiXCR, one entry per CDR3 protein. The sample lists approximately 910,000 distinct CDR3 sequences; approximately 33% were seen once. Here the sequenced sample was cultured CD8+ T cells from PBMCs, taken from culture after CMV antigen stimulation. These receptors were taken from a human donor in good health (CMV status not recorded). Some clones in this sample may be carry-over from other donors' samples.

This clonotype has a count of ten or more. J is TRBJ2-7 and V is TRBV6-2 or TRBV6-3; the match to TRBD1 covers 8 bases. V lost 6 bases to trimming and J lost 3 bases; unmatched junction nucleotides: 10. Germline assignment: CDR1 MNHEY and CDR2 SVGEGT. This CDR3 comprises 15 residues. Written as DNA, the CDR3 is TGTGCCAGCAGCCCCAGACCTGACAGGGGCTACGAGCAGTACGTC. This sequence encodes CASSPRPDRGYEQYV.

The chain employs TRBV5-1 and TRBJ1-1; D is unresolved. Germline CDR1 reads SGHRS; CDR2 reads YFSETQ. This CDR3 is 15 amino acids long. V was shortened by 0 bases and J by 0 bases, with 9 bases between the two germline ends. In DNA, the CDR3 is TGCGCCAGCAGCTTGGCCGGCGACGTGAACACTGAAGCTTTCTTT. Protein sequence: CASSLAGDVNTEAFF.

This sequence joins TRBV24-1 and TRBJ2-2; 8 bases align to TRBD2. This CDR3 comprises 17 residues. Germline V gene lookup returns CDR1 KGHDR and CDR2 SFDVKD. Germline trimming cut 5 bases from V and 3 bases from J; bases unmatched to any gene: 10. For the CDR3, the DNA is TGTGCCACCAGTGGACCCCCGGGACTAGAGCACACCGGGGAGCTGTTTTTT. This encodes CATSGPPGLEHTGELFF.

This clonotype was detected a few times. The chain combines TRBV4-1 with TRBJ2-3, with a tentative D call TRBD2 (6 bases). Germline V lookup: CDR1 MGHRA, CDR2 YSYEKL. The CDR3 length is 16 residues. V gave up 0 bases and J gave up 0 bases, with 10 bases separating them. CDR3 loop: CASSQEGLASTDTQYF. CDR3 coding DNA: TGCGCCAGCAGCCAAGAGGGCCTAGCGAGCACAGATACGCAGTATTTT.

The sample holds a few counts of this clonotype. The chain joins TRBV19 to TRBJ2-3; the match to TRBD2 covers 7 bases. Germline CDR1 and CDR2: LNHDA and SQIVND (reference sequence). This CDR3 comprises 13 residues. V lost 5 bases, J lost 7 bases, and 6 bases stayed unmatched. CDR3 coding DNA: TGTGCCAGTAGTTGGCGGGGGTTGAATACGCAGTATTTT. This gives the protein CASSWRGLNTQYF.

In this sample, this clonotype turned up a few times. This sequence joins TRBV29-1 and TRBJ1-3; D remains unclear. The CDR3 contains 12 residues. V was clipped by 7 bases and J by 1 base, with 8 bases between them. The germline V gene has CDR1 SQVTM and CDR2 ANQGSEA. For the CDR3, the DNA is TGCAGCGCCCCAGGTTCTGGAAACACCATATATTTT. Translation: CSAPGSGNTIYF.

The table lists this clonotype with a few counts. V gene TRBV6-2 or TRBV6-3 combines with J gene TRBJ1-4, with a weak D call TRBD1 (6 bases). V lost 1 base, J lost 4 bases, and 10 bases lay in between. CDR3 length: 15 amino acids. CDR1 and CDR2 (germline): MNHEY, SVGEGT. This CDR3 reads CASSYLSDSNEKLFF. CDR3 DNA sequence: TGTGCCAGCAGTTACTTATCGGACAGTAATGAAAAACTGTTTTTT.

This chain connects TRBV15 to TRBJ2-7; D might be TRBD1 or TRBD2, each matching 5 bases. V lost 0 bases and J 4 bases, leaving 13 bases between the germline ends. Germline lookup yields CDR1 LNHNV and CDR2 YYDKDF (reference sequence). The CDR3 is 15 residues long. In DNA, the CDR3 is TGTGCCACCAGCAGAGAACCGGGACGTCGGTACGAGCAGTACTTC. The encoded protein is CATSREPGRRYEQYF.

This clonotype was found a few times. DNA of the CDR3: TGTGCCAGCAGTCCGTACAGGGGGCAGGACACCGGGGAGCTGTTTTTT. Residues: CASSPYRGQDTGELFF. The gene calls are TRBV2 and TRBJ2-2; 9 nucleotides match TRBD1. J lost 3 bases, V lost 5 bases, and 7 bases had no gene match. This CDR3 spans 16 amino acids. Germline V gene sequence: CDR1 SNHLY, CDR2 FYNNEI.

This chain connects TRBV2 to TRBJ2-5, with D possibly being TRBD2 (5 bases). The length of the CDR3 is 15 residues. Trimming cost V 3 bases and J 1 base, with 12 bases left between them. The germline gives CDR1 SNHLY, CDR2 FYNNEI. Here the CDR3 DNA reads TGTGCCAGCAGTGAGGGGAAGCGGATCCAAGAGACCCAGTACTTC. Protein product: CASSEGKRIQETQYF.

This clonotype was recorded at least ten times. The chain carries TRBV28 and TRBJ2-5; 9 bases fit TRBD2. The CDR3 is made up of 15 amino acids. Trimming at V came to 7 bases and at J to 1 base, leaving 7 bases not matched to a gene. In germline, CDR1 is MDHEN, CDR2 SYDVKM. In DNA form, the CDR3 reads TGTGCCAGCACCGAGCGGGGGGCCCCCCAAGAGACCCAGTACTTC. Its protein is CASTERGAPQETQYF.

The CDR3 loop is CASRPAGTSLSPEAFF. The CDR3 nucleotides are TGTGCCAGCAGGCCGGCGGGGACCTCCTTGAGTCCTGAAGCTTTCTTT. The V call is TRBV7-9, the J call TRBJ1-1; weak D call: TRBD1 (5 bases). The germline V gene encodes CDR1 SEHNR and CDR2 FQNEAQ (reference sequence). The V gene lost 6 bases and the J gene lost 6 bases, with 23 bases spanning the gap. The CDR3 totals 16 residues.

This clonotype turned up a few times. The J gene is TRBJ1-2, the V gene TRBV14; D gene ambiguous. The V and J ends lost 0 bases and 4 bases respectively, with 12 bases between them. Germline V lookup: CDR1 SGHDN, CDR2 FVKESK. The CDR3 is 15 residues long. CDR3 sequence reads: CASSQDLKGFYGYTF. DNA for the CDR3: TGTGCCAGCAGCCAAGATCTAAAGGGATTCTATGGCTACACCTTC.

This sequence joins TRBV3-1 and TRBJ1-2; TRBD1 is a possible D gene (6 bases). V lost 5 bases to trimming and J lost 5 bases, with 27 bases between them. CDR1 and CDR2 from the germline V gene are LGHDT and YNNKEL (reference sequence). The CDR3 extends over 18 amino acids. CDR3 bases: TGTGCCAGCAGCTACCGGGACACCGGATTCTCCCGGCAGTATGGCTACACCTTC. Translating it yields CASSYRDTGFSRQYGYTF.

V gene TRBV9 combines with J gene TRBJ2-3, with TRBD2 matching over 8 bases. Germline lookup yields CDR1 SGDLS and CDR2 YYNGEE. J was trimmed by 4 bases and V by 0 bases; bases with no gene match: 7. This CDR3 spans 16 amino acids. CDR3 bases: TGTGCCAGCAGCGTAGGACGGGGGGGCCGTCCAGATACGCAGTATTTT. The encoded protein is CASSVGRGGRPDTQYF.

With respect to this clonotype: The germline gene is not matched at one end of the junction; a read error may be the cause. The chain is built from TRBV7-9 and TRBJ1-4; D unclear. The germline CDR1 and CDR2 sequences are SEHNR and FQNEAQ (reference sequence). The CDR3 has 11 residues. CDR3: CASSLNEKPFF. Written as DNA, the CDR3 is TGTGCCAGCAGCTTAAACGAAAAACCGTTTTTT.

V and J are TRBV27 and TRBJ2-3; TRBD1 might be the D (6 bases). V was trimmed by 3 bases and J by 4 bases, leaving 26 bases between them. Per germline, CDR1 MNHEY and CDR2 SMNVEV (reference sequence). The CDR3 extends over 19 amino acids. The chain's CDR3 is CASSFYWTADPIPPDTQYF. The CDR3 DNA sequence: TGTGCCAGCAGTTTTTATTGGACAGCAGATCCTATCCCCCCAGATACGCAGTATTTT.

V usage is TRBV6-2 or TRBV6-3 and J usage is TRBJ2-2, with D perhaps TRBD2 (6 bases). This CDR3 spans 15 amino acids. Trimming pared 4 bases from V and 6 bases from J, leaving 15 bases between. Per the germline V gene, CDR1 is MNHEY and CDR2 is SVGEGT. CDR3 bases: TGTGCCAGCAGTTCGGAGGGCCAGTTGGCCGGGGAGCTGTTTTTT. It translates to CASSSEGQLAGELFF.

V is TRBV24-1 and J is TRBJ2-3, with D uncertain. CDR1 KGHDR and CDR2 SFDVKD come from the germline V gene. The CDR3 is 13 residues long. V lost 5 bases, J lost 1 base, and 6 bases lay in between. The CDR3 nucleotides are TGTGCCACCAGTGGTCCCGGCACAGATACGCAGTATTTT. This encodes CATSGPGTDTQYF.

The chain is built from TRBV7-6 and TRBJ1-1; 8 bases align to TRBD1. Trimming at V came to 7 bases and at J to 5 bases, leaving 12 bases not matched to a gene. Germline-derived CDR1 and CDR2 are SGHVS and FNYEAQ. The CDR3 spans 15 residues. The CDR3 sequence: CASIQMTGEGTEAFF. CDR3 nucleotides: TGTGCCAGCATCCAGATGACAGGGGAGGGAACTGAAGCTTTCTTT.

DNA of the CDR3: TGCAGTGCTAGAGATCTCCAGGGGGCCAACTACGAGCAGTACTTC. This codes for CSARDLQGANYEQYF. The chain combines TRBV20-1 with TRBJ2-7; 8 bases map to TRBD1. The CDR3 runs to 15 residues. Trimming cost V 0 bases and J 3 bases; bases outside gene matches: 7. Germline loops: CDR1 DFQATT, CDR2 SNEGSKA (reference sequence).

This clonotype was seen only once. At one end, the junction sequence differs from germline, possibly due to a read error. The rearrangement uses TRBV7-6 and TRBJ2-7; 7 bases are a match to TRBD2. Germline CDR1 SGHVS, CDR2 FNYEAQ. This CDR3 contains 15 residues. The CDR3, as DNA: TGTGCTAGCAGCTTAGGGATAGGACTAGATCACGAGCAGTACTTC. Translating gives CASSLGIGLDHEQYF.

The V gene is TRBV20-1, the J gene TRBJ1-5, with D uncertain. Trimming took 0 bases from V and 0 from J, leaving 12 bases between them. The CDR3 loop spans 16 amino acids. CDR1 DFQATT and CDR2 SNEGSKA come from the germline V gene (reference sequence). DNA of the CDR3: TGCAGTGCTAGAGATGACACACCAAATAGCAATCAGCCCCAGCATTTT. It specifies CSARDDTPNSNQPQHF.

The rearrangement joins TRBV5-1 to TRBJ1-1, with unresolved D. With 0 bases removed from V and 3 bases from J, the gap between germline ends came to 12 bases. Germline-derived CDR1 and CDR2 are SGHRS and YFSETQ. The CDR3 has 15 residues. The CDR3 here is CASSLAINGDTEAFF. CDR3 in DNA: TGCGCCAGCAGCTTGGCAATAAACGGGGACACTGAAGCTTTCTTT.

The CDR3 sequence is CASSYFEEDPSGNTIYF. The CDR3 nucleotides are TGTGCCAGCAGTTACTTTGAGGAGGATCCCTCTGGAAACACCATATATTTT. This chain joins TRBV6-2 or TRBV6-3 and TRBJ1-3; D unresolved. The CDR3 totals 17 residues. V lost 1 base to trimming and J lost 0 bases, with 13 bases between them. CDR1 is MNHEY, CDR2 SVGEGT, per germline.